The entry that follows covers one T cell receptor (beta chain) sequence. V lost 5 bases and J 5 bases, leaving 15 bases between the germline ends. This CDR3 has 14 residues. Germline V lookup: CDR1 SGHAT, CDR2 FQDESV (reference sequence). This entry belongs to a study of blood T cell repertoires in COVID-19. Study-wide context: The origin of the acute and convalescent COVID-19 samples was the United States, Italy and Spain. Sources were T cells, B-cell-depleted T cells, or PBMCs; the material itself was cDNA or gDNA.

Under the authors' procedure: Reference gene primers were amplified, and this amplification served to estimate nucleated cell counts. The repertoire was sequenced with immunoSEQ multiplex PCR; TCRdb's copy has only in-frame clones and lacks some. D and trimming come from the DNA, and the V and J calls and clone size come from that table. The sample includes about 160,000 clones, over 70% of them seen just once. This TCR was sampled from a woman aged 80 or over with active or convalescent COVID-19. Sequenced input: peripheral blood. The genes are TRBV11-1 and TRBJ2-5; weak D call: TRBD2 (6 bases). CDR3 sequence reads: CASSPVEGRETQYF. The DNA for the CDR3 is TGTGCCAGCAGCCCGGTGGAGGGTAGGGAGACCCAGTACTTC.